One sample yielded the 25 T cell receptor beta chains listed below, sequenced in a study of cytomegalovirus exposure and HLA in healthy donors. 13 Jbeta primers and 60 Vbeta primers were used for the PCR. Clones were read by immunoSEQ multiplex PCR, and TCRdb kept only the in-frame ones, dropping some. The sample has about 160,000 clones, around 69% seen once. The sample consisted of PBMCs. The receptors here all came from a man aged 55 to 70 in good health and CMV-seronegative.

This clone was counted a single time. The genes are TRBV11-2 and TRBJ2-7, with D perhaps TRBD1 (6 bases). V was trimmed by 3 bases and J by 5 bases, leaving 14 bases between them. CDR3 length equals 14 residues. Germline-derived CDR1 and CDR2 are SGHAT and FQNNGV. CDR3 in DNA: TGTGCCAGCAGCTTTGTAGTGGGGGCGGACGAGCAGTACTTC. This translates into CASSFVVGADEQYF. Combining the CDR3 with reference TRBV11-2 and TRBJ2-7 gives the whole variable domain EAGVAQSPRYKIIEKRQSVAFWCNPISGHATLYWYQQILGQGPKLLIQFQNNGVVDDSQLPKDRFSAERLKGVDSTLKIQPAKLEDSAVYLCASSFVVGADEQYFGPGTRLTVT.

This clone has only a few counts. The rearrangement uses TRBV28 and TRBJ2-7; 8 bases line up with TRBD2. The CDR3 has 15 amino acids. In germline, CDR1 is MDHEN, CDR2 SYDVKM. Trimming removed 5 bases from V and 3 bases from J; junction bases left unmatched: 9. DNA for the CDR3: TGTGCCAGCAGTCCGGGGGGGGGAGACATCTACGAGCAGTACTTC. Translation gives CASSPGGGDIYEQYF.

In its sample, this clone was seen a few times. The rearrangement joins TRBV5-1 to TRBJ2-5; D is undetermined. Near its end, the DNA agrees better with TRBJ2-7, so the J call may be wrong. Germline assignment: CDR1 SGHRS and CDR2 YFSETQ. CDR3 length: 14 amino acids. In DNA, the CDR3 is TGCGCCAGCAGCTTTCTGGCGGAAACCTACGAGCAGTACTTC. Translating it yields CASSFLAETYEQYF.

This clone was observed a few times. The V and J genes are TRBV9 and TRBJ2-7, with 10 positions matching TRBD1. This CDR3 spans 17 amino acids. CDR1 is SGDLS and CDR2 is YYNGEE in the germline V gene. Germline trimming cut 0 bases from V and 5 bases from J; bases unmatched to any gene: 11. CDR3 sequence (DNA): TGTGCCAGCAGCGTAGCAGTGGGGGGACAGGGGTTCGACGAGCAGTACTTC. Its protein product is CASSVAVGGQGFDEQYF.

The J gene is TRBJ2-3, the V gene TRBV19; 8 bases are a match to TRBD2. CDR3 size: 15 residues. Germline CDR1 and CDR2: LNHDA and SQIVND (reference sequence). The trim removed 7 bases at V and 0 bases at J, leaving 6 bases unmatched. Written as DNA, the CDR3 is TGTGCCAGTACTGGTAGCGGGACTAGCACAGATACGCAGTATTTT. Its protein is CASTGSGTSTDTQYF.

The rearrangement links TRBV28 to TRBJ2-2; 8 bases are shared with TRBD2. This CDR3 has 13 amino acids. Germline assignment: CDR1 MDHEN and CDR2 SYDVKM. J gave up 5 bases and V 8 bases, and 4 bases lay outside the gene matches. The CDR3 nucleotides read TGTGCCAGCGGGACTAGACTTACCGGGGAGCTGTTTTTT. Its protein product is CASGTRLTGELFF.

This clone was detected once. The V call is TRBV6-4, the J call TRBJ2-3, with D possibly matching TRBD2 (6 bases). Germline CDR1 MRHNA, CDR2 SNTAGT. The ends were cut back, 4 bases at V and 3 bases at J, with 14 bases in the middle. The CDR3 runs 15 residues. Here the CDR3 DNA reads TGTGCCAGCAGTGGAAGGGCGGGGAGGACAGATACGCAGTATTTT. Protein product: CASSGRAGRTDTQYF.

The chain's CDR3 is CASSLALSYNEQFF. The CDR3 bases are TGCGCCAGCAGCTTGGCGTTGTCCTACAATGAGCAGTTCTTC. The V and J genes are TRBV5-1 and TRBJ2-1; D gene unclear. Germline V gene sequence: CDR1 SGHRS, CDR2 YFSETQ. V was trimmed by 0 bases and J by 1 base, leaving 5 bases between them. This CDR3 has 14 amino acids.

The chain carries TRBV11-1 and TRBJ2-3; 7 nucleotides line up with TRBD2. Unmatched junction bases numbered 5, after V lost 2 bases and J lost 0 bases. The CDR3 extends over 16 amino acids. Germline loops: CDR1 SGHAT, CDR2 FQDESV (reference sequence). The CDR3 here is CASSLQAGTSTDTQYF. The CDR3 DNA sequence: TGTGCCAGCAGCTTACAAGCGGGGACTAGCACAGATACGCAGTATTTT.

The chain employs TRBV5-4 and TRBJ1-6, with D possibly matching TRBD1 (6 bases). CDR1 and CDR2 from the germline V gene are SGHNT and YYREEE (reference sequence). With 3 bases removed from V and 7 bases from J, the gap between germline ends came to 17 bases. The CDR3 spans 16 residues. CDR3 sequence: CASSSMVQGMNSPLHF. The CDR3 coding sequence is TGTGCCAGCAGCTCGATGGTGCAGGGGATGAATTCACCCCTCCACTTT.

CDR3 region: CASSVVAGGGYEQFF. Written as DNA, the CDR3 is TGTGCCAGCAGCGTAGTGGCGGGGGGGGGATATGAGCAGTTCTTC. The chain uses TRBV9 and TRBJ2-1, with TRBD2 identical over 9 bases. Trimming cost V 0 bases and J 8 bases; bases outside gene matches: 6. This CDR3 contains 15 residues. Germline CDR1 reads SGDLS; CDR2 reads YYNGEE.

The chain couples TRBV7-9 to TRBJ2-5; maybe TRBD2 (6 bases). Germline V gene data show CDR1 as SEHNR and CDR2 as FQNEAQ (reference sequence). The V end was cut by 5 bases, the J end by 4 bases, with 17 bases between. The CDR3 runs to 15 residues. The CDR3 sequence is CASSLNVGGGETQYF. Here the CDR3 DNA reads TGTGCCAGCAGCCTTAACGTGGGAGGAGGAGAGACCCAGTACTTC.

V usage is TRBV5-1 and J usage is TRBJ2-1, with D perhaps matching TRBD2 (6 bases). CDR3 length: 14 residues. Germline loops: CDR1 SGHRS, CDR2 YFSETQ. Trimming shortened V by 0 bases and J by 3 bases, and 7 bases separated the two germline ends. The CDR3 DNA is TGCGCCAGCAGCTTGGCGGGAGACTACAATGAGCAGTTCTTC. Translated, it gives CASSLAGDYNEQFF.

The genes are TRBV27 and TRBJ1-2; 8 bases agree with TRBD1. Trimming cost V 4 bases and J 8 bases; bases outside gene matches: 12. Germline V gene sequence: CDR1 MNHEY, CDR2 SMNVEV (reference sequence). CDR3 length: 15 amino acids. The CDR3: CASSYLQGGTSGYTF. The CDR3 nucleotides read TGTGCCAGCAGTTACCTACAGGGGGGAACGTCCGGCTACACCTTC.

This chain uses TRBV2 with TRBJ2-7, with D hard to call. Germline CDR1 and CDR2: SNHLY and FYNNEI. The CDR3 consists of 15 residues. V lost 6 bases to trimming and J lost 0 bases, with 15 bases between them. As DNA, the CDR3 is TGTGCCAGCAGCACCACGCGTGGTGGCTCCTACGAGCAGTACTTC. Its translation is CASSTTRGGSYEQYF.

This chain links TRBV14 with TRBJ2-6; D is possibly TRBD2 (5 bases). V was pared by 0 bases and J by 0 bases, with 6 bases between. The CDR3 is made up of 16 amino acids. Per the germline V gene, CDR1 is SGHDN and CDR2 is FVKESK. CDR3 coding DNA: TGTGCCAGCAGCCAAGATCGGGGCTCTGGGGCCAACGTCCTGACTTTC. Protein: CASSQDRGSGANVLTF.

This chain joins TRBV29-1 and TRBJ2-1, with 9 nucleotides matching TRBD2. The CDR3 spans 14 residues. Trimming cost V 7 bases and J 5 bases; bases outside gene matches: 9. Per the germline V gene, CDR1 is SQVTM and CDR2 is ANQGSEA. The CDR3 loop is CSANIAGEDNEQFF. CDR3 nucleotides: TGCAGCGCAAATATAGCGGGAGAGGACAATGAGCAGTTCTTC.

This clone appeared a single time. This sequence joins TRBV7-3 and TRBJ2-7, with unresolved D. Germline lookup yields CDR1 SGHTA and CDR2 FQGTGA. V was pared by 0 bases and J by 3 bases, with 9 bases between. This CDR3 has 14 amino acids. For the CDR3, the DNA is TGTGCCAGCAGCTTAACGTCCGGGTTCTACGAGCAGTACTTC. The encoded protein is CASSLTSGFYEQYF.

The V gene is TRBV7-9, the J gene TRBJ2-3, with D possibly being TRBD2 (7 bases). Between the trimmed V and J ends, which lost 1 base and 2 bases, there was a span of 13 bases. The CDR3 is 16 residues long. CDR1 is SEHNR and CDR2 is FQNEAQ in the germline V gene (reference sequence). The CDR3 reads CASSLVGGGFTDTQYF. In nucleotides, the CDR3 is TGTGCCAGCAGCTTAGTTGGCGGGGGCTTCACAGATACGCAGTATTTT.

The CDR3 bases are TGTGCCAGCAGCTCTATCGGCCAGGGAGGCATTTCGGCAAACACCATATATTTT. Its translation: CASSSIGQGGISANTIYF. The chain couples TRBV9 to TRBJ1-3; D might be TRBD1 (5 bases). The V gene lost 4 bases and the J gene lost 6 bases, with 26 bases spanning the gap. CDR3 size: 18 residues. Germline V gives CDR1 SGDLS, CDR2 YYNGEE.

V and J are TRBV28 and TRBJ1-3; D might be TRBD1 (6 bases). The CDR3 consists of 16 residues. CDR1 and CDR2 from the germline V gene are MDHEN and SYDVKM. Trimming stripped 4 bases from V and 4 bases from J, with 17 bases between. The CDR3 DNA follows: TGTGCCAGCAGTTCGGGGGGCACTCTCTCCGGAAACACCATATATTTT. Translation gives CASSSGGTLSGNTIYF.

The CDR3 DNA follows: TGCGCCAGCAGCCACGGTGGAGGGTTCGGGTACGAGCAGTACTTC. Amino acid sequence: CASSHGGGFGYEQYF. The rearrangement uses TRBV4-3 and TRBJ2-7, with a possible D match to TRBD2 (6 bases). Germline values: CDR1 LGHNA, CDR2 YSLEER. V was clipped by 3 bases and J by 4 bases, with 16 bases between them. This CDR3 region has 15 residues.

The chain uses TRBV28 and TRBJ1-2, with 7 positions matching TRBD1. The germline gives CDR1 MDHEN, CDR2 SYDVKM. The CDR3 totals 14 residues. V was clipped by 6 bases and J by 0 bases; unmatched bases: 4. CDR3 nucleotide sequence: TGTGCCAGCAGAAGACAGGGCACTAACTATGGCTACACCTTC. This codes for CASRRQGTNYGYTF.

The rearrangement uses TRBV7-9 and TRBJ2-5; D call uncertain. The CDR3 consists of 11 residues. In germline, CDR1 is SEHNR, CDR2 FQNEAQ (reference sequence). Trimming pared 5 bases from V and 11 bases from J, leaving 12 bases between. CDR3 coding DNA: TGTGCCAGCAGCCCTAGTATCGGGCAGTACTTC. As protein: CASSPSIGQYF.

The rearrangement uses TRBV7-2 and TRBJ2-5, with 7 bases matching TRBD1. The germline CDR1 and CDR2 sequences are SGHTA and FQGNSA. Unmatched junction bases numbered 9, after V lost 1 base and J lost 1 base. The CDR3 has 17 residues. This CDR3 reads CASSLGLTGIPQETQYF. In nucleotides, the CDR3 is TGTGCCAGCAGCTTAGGTCTGACAGGGATCCCCCAAGAGACCCAGTACTTC.